Listed below are T cell receptor beta chains from one sample, sequenced in a study of beta chain features in type 1 diabetes. Only in-frame clones appear in the TCRdb table, and some are missing; sequencing was by immunoSEQ multiplex PCR. The sample shows over 650,000 clones, roughly 13% of them seen only once. Material: naive CD4+ T cells from blood. The receptors originated from a young man with type 1 diabetes. The CDR3 runs from the conserved cysteine through the conserved F or W. The D gene is left open where the match is weak. Clone size, where shown, is once, few, many, or a class for clones that have expanded.

d_call	clone_size	v_call	cdr3_length	j_call	cdr3_aa	cdr3_nt
TRBD2	-	TRBV5-4	15	TRBJ2-1	CASSLDGRGGDEQFF	TGTGCCAGCAGCTTGGATGGGAGGGGAGGCGATGAGCAGTTCTTC
TRBD2	-	TRBV10-3	16	TRBJ2-1	CAISEYQREGVDEQFF	TGTGCCATCAGTGAGTACCAGCGGGAGGGAGTTGATGAGCAGTTCTTC
-	-	TRBV2	11	TRBJ2-7	CASSVQYEQYF	TGTGCCAGCAGTGTCCAGTACGAGCAGTACTTC
TRBD1	-	TRBV4-2	14	TRBJ1-4	CASSLGQGNEKLFF	TGTGCCAGCAGCTTAGGACAGGGCAATGAAAAACTGTTTTTT
TRBD2	few	TRBV28	15	TRBJ2-1	CASPKSGGAHNEQFF	TGTGCCAGCCCCAAGAGCGGGGGGGCCCACAATGAGCAGTTCTTC
-	few	TRBV30	13	TRBJ1-5	CAWSSSPPQPQHF	TGTGCCTGGTCCTCGAGCCCACCTCAGCCCCAGCATTTT
TRBD1	-	TRBV9	15	TRBJ1-2	CASSPRSSRDRGHHF	TGTGCCAGCAGCCCCCGAAGTTCCAGAGACAGGGGGCATCACTTC
TRBD1	-	TRBV27	17	TRBJ2-7	CASSLRATGTDVYEQYF	TGTGCCAGCAGTTTAAGGGCCACAGGGACAGACGTCTACGAGCAGTACTTC
-	-	TRBV18	15	TRBJ2-5	CASSDRVGLLETQYF	TGTGCCAGCTCCGACAGGGTGGGACTATTGGAGACCCAGTACTTC
-	few	TRBV30	13	TRBJ1-1	CAWRISAVTEAFF	TGTGCCTGGAGGATCTCCGCGGTGACTGAAGCTTTCTTT
TRBD1	-	TRBV14	16	TRBJ1-1	CASSRLGGQGQKGAFF	TGTGCCAGCAGCCGCCTCGGGGGACAGGGGCAAAAGGGGGCTTTCTTT
TRBD2	-	TRBV5-1	15	TRBJ2-1	CASSTRAGGYNEQFF	TGCGCCAGCAGCACTCGAGCGGGAGGGTACAATGAGCAGTTCTTC
TRBD1	-	TRBV5-1	13	TRBJ1-6	CASSSQGNSPLHF	TGCGCCAGCAGCTCACAGGGGAATTCACCCCTCCACTTT
-	few	TRBV7-9	12	TRBJ1-4	CASSLPSEKLFF	TGTGCCAGCAGCTTACCCTCCGAAAAACTGTTTTTT
-	-	TRBV29-1	10	TRBJ1-2	CSDRADGYTF	TGCAGCGACAGGGCTGATGGCTACACCTTC
TRBD2	-	TRBV11-3	16	TRBJ2-3	CASSARFSGRTDTQYF	TGTGCCAGCAGCGCTCGATTTAGCGGGAGAACAGATACGCAGTATTTT
-	-	TRBV5-6	16	TRBJ1-1	CASSLVWTPRFTEAFF	TGTGCCAGCAGCTTGGTGTGGACACCAAGGTTCACTGAAGCTTTCTTT
-	-	TRBV30	14	TRBJ1-3	CAWRSVPAGNTIYF	TGTGCCTGGAGATCGGTCCCCGCTGGAAACACCATATATTTT